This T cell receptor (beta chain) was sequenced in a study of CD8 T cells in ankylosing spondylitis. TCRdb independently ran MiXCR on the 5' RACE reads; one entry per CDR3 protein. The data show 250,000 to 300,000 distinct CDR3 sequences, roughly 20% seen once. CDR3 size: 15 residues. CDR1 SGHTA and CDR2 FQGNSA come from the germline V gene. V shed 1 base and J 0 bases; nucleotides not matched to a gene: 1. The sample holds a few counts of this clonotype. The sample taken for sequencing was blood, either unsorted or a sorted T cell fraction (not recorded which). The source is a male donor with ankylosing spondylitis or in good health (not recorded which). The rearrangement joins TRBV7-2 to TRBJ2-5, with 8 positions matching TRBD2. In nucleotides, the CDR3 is TGTGCCAGCAGCTTAGGGGGACTAGACCAAGAGACCCAGTACTTC. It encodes CASSLGGLDQETQYF.